A selection of T cell receptor beta chains follows, all from one sample in a study of cytomegalovirus exposure and HLA in healthy donors. Generated by immunoSEQ multiplex PCR, the TCRdb table keeps only in-frame clones and is missing some. The sample has roughly 170,000 clones, 84% seen once. The sequenced material came from PBMCs. These receptor sequences come from a girl between 10 and 17 years old in good health and CMV-seropositive. The CDR3 runs from the conserved cysteine through the conserved F or W. D genes are given only for firm matches. Size tells how often a clone was seen (once, few, many) or the class of an expanded clone, and some rows leave it out.

>TRBD1|TRBV9|.|TRBJ1-3
CASSDRDSGNTIYF
TGTGCCAGCAGCGACCGGGACAGTGGAAACACCATATATTTT
>.|TRBV28|.|TRBJ2-2
CASSLGATGELFF
TGTGCCAGCAGTTTGGGGGCCACCGGGGAGCTGTTTTTT
>TRBD1|TRBV18|.|TRBJ2-1
CASSPGQRVAVEQFF
TGTGCCAGCTCACCGGGACAGCGAGTGGCTGTTGAGCAGTTCTTC
>.|TRBV7-9|.|TRBJ1-1
CASSPDTFLNTEAFF
TGTGCCAGCAGCCCCGACACCTTCCTGAACACTGAAGCTTTCTTT
>.|TRBV6-6|.|TRBJ2-2
CASIDWGELFF
TGTGCCAGCATTGACTGGGGGGAGCTGTTTTTT
>TRBD1|TRBV2|.|TRBJ1-6
CASRVTGEDPSYNSPLHF
TGTGCCAGCAGGGTGACAGGGGAAGACCCCTCCTATAATTCACCCCTCCACTTT
>.|TRBV6-1|.|TRBJ1-1
CASSERQASF
TGTGCCAGCAGTGAACGCCAGGCCTCGTTT
>TRBD1|TRBV12-5|.|TRBJ2-4
CASGLATTGTKNIQYF
TGTGCTAGTGGTTTGGCCACGACAGGGACCAAAAACATTCAGTACTTC
>.|TRBV9|.|TRBJ1-2
CASSPILGGYTF
TGTGCCAGCAGCCCTATCCTCGGGGGCTACACCTTC
>TRBD1|TRBV15|.|TRBJ1-2
CATSLPGQWNYGYTF
TGTGCCACCAGCTTACCGGGACAGTGGAACTATGGCTACACCTTC
>.|TRBV5-1|.|TRBJ1-6
CASSLGATFYSPLHF
TGCGCCAGCAGCTTGGGCGCTACCTTTTATTCACCCCTCCACTTT
>TRBD2|TRBV28|.|TRBJ2-1
CASILPGGEQFF
TGTGCCAGCATCCTACCGGGGGGTGAGCAGTTCTTC
>TRBD2|TRBV30|.|TRBJ2-1
CAWRGGLANEQFF
TGTGCCTGGAGAGGGGGACTAGCTAATGAGCAGTTCTTC
>TRBD2|TRBV5-4|.|TRBJ2-5
CASTRLAAPETQYF
TGTGCCAGCACCAGACTAGCGGCCCCAGAGACCCAGTACTTC
>.|TRBV30|few|TRBJ2-7
CACSGGGGYEQYF
TGTGCCTGTTCCGGAGGGGGGGGCTACGAGCAGTACTTC
>TRBD1|TRBV9|.|TRBJ1-4
CASSPRGTATNEKLFF
TGTGCCAGCAGCCCCCGGGGGACAGCAACTAATGAAAAACTGTTTTTT
>TRBD2|TRBV6-4|.|TRBJ2-3
CASSEDPSGGTDTQYF
TGTGCCAGCAGTGAAGACCCTAGCGGGGGTACAGATACGCAGTATTTT
>.|TRBV7-6|.|TRBJ2-3
CASSLIAVTDTQYF
TGTGCCAGCAGCTTAATAGCGGTGACAGATACGCAGTATTTT
>TRBD1|TRBV29-1|.|TRBJ1-1
CSVHAGTGDPEAFF
TGCAGCGTTCATGCCGGGACAGGGGATCCTGAAGCTTTCTTT
>TRBD2|TRBV6-5|few|TRBJ2-5
CASSGTSPRETQYF
TGTGCCAGCAGTGGGACTAGCCCCCGGGAGACCCAGTACTTC